Listed here are 25 T cell receptor beta chains from one sample, sequenced in a study of T cell repertoires in cytomegalovirus infection. TCRdb fed the reads into MiXCR, producing one record per CDR3 protein. Of 210,000 or so distinct CDR3 sequences detected, 6.5% appear once; the ten largest clones hold 5.5% to 6.5%. Specimen: PBMCs. These receptors were taken from a human donor in good health (CMV status not recorded). Some clones in this sample may be carry-over from other donors' samples.

The sample holds many counts of this clonotype. CDR3 bases: TGTGCCAGCAGTTTGCGGGGGACCGCACCCGGGGAGCTGTTTTTT. Translating gives CASSLRGTAPGELFF. The chain uses TRBV12-3 or TRBV12-4 and TRBJ2-2, with TRBD2 matching 7 bases. The CDR3 sequence is 15 residues long. J was trimmed by 6 bases and V by 3 bases; bases with no gene match: 7.

The chain combines TRBV20-1 with TRBJ2-3, with a weak D call TRBD1 (5 bases). The germline CDR1 and CDR2 sequences are DFQATT and SNEGSKA (reference sequence). V was cut by 3 bases and J by 2 bases, with 6 bases left in between. CDR3 length: 12 amino acids. This CDR3 reads CSARGPTDTQYF. CDR3 nucleotide sequence: TGCAGTGCTAGGGGGCCCACAGATACGCAGTATTTT.

The V gene is TRBV7-2, the J gene TRBJ2-5, with TRBD2 identical over 10 bases. J gave up 1 base and V 5 bases, and 4 bases lay outside the gene matches. The CDR3 spans 15 residues. Germline CDR1 and CDR2: SGHTA and FQGNSA. Here the CDR3 reads CASSKRGGLQETQYF. DNA of the CDR3: TGTGCCAGCAGCAAGCGGGGGGGCCTCCAAGAGACCCAGTACTTC.

This clonotype has at least ten counts. The rearrangement links TRBV6-1 to TRBJ2-3, with D uncertain. V lost 5 bases to trimming and J lost 3 bases, with 9 bases between them. Germline V gene sequence: CDR1 MNHNS, CDR2 SASEGT. The CDR3 sequence is 13 residues long. CDR3: CASSSPRTDTQYF. The CDR3 region has the DNA TGTGCCAGCAGTTCCCCTAGGACAGATACGCAGTATTTT.

The chain carries TRBV7-9 and TRBJ2-1; tentatively, D is TRBD1 (6 bases). Germline CDR1 and CDR2: SEHNR and FQNEAQ (reference sequence). The CDR3 length is 14 residues. Trimming left V 3 bases short and J 7 bases short, with 13 bases between. The CDR3 DNA reads TGTGCCAGCAGCTTGGAGAACAGGGAGAATGAGCAGTTCTTC. Its translation is CASSLENRENEQFF.

This clonotype was seen repeatedly, ten times or more. CDR3: CASSLGRGDNEQFF. The CDR3 nucleotides read TGTGCCAGCAGTTTAGGACGGGGGGACAATGAGCAGTTCTTC. The rearrangement uses TRBV12-3 or TRBV12-4 and TRBJ2-1; 7 positions match TRBD2. The V segment lost 1 base and the J segment 5 bases; nucleotides outside the gene matches: 2. The CDR3 loop spans 14 amino acids.

Many counts were recorded for this clonotype. The genes are TRBV12-3 or TRBV12-4 and TRBJ2-2; D ambiguous. The CDR3 extends over 12 amino acids. V was trimmed by 7 bases and J by 6 bases, leaving 9 bases between them. CDR3 sequence reads: CASTLGSGELFF. The CDR3 coding sequence is TGTGCCAGCACCCTGGGGTCCGGGGAGCTGTTTTTT.

The chain is built from TRBV20-1 and TRBJ2-5; 11 positions match TRBD1. CDR3 size: 13 residues. Germline CDR1 and CDR2: DFQATT and SNEGSKA (reference sequence). V shed 5 bases, J shed 4 bases, and the junction held 3 bases outside the gene matches. CDR3 protein: CSAPGTGGETQYF. The CDR3 bases are TGCAGTGCTCCAGGGACAGGGGGAGAGACCCAGTACTTC.

CDR3 DNA sequence: TGTGCCTGGGGTCGGGACAGCTCTAACTATGGCTACACCTTC. It codes for CAWGRDSSNYGYTF. The chain links TRBV30 to TRBJ1-2; 7 bases map to TRBD1. In germline, CDR1 is GTSNPN, CDR2 SVGIG (reference sequence). V gave up 5 bases and J gave up 0 bases; unmatched junction bases: 6. This CDR3 has 14 amino acids.

This clonotype was recorded at least ten times. This chain connects TRBV28 to TRBJ2-3; the match to TRBD2 covers 7 bases. With 5 bases clipped from V and 6 bases from J, the junction kept 8 bases outside the gene matches. The CDR3 contains 14 residues. CDR1 is MDHEN, CDR2 SYDVKM, per germline. The chain's CDR3 is CASSDLLADDTQYF. Written as DNA, the CDR3 is TGTGCCAGCAGTGACCTTCTAGCGGATGATACGCAGTATTTT.

V is TRBV20-1 and J is TRBJ2-5; possibly TRBD1 for D (6 bases). Trimming stripped 0 bases from V and 4 bases from J, with 12 bases between. Germline loops: CDR1 DFQATT, CDR2 SNEGSKA (reference sequence). The CDR3 contains 14 residues. CDR3 in DNA: TGCAGTGCTAGAGATAACAGGGCGGGAGAGACCCAGTACTTC. Protein product: CSARDNRAGETQYF.

The J gene is TRBJ2-7, the V gene TRBV13; no firm D call. With 0 bases removed from V and 9 bases from J, the gap between germline ends came to 12 bases. The germline gives CDR1 PRHDT, CDR2 FYEKMQ (reference sequence). This CDR3 is 13 amino acids long. CDR3 coding DNA: TGTGCCAGCAGCTTAGGCTCGGCGACAAGGCAGTACTTC. Translation gives CASSLGSATRQYF.

This clonotype occurred many times. J is TRBJ1-1 and V is TRBV7-2; 7 bases are shared with TRBD1. Trimming cost V 5 bases and J 5 bases; bases outside gene matches: 5. Germline CDR1 SGHTA, CDR2 FQGNSA. The CDR3 contains 13 residues. The CDR3 DNA follows: TGTGCCAGCAGCCCTTTCAGGGGGACTGAAGCTTTCTTT. Translation gives CASSPFRGTEAFF.

Many counts were recorded for this clonotype. The V and J genes are TRBV7-2 and TRBJ2-7, with D tentatively TRBD1 (5 bases). The CDR3 has 13 amino acids. The germline gives CDR1 SGHTA, CDR2 FQGNSA. V was trimmed by 5 bases and J by 3 bases, leaving 11 bases between them. The CDR3 DNA reads as TGTGCCAGCAGCCTAACCAGGGTCTACGAGCAGTACTTC. Protein product: CASSLTRVYEQYF.

This clonotype was seen a handful of times. J is TRBJ2-3 and V is TRBV5-4; 10 nucleotides agree with TRBD2. The V gene's germline CDR1 is SGHNT and CDR2 YYREEE (reference sequence). The CDR3 covers 16 residues. J lost 4 bases, V lost 0 bases, and 5 bases had no gene match. The DNA of the CDR3 is TGTGCCAGCAGCTTGGACCCAGCGGGGGGGGCAGATACGCAGTATTTT. Protein: CASSLDPAGGADTQYF.

This clonotype was seen repeatedly, ten times or more. The chain employs TRBV10-3 and TRBJ2-2, with a tentative D call TRBD2 (6 bases). Looked up from germline, CDR1 is ENHRY and CDR2 is SYGVKD. Trimming left V 5 bases short and J 4 bases short, with 17 bases between. The CDR3 sequence is 16 residues long. CDR3 DNA: TGTGCCATCAGTCAAACACTTAGCGGATCCACCGGGGAGCTGTTTTTT. Translation: CAISQTLSGSTGELFF.

This clonotype was detected ten times or more. CDR3 sequence (DNA): TGCAGTGCAGAATTCCGGACTAGCGGGACCTACAATGAGCAGTTCTTC. Protein: CSAEFRTSGTYNEQFF. The rearrangement links TRBV20-1 to TRBJ2-1, with 12 nucleotides matching TRBD2. Per the germline V gene, CDR1 is DFQATT and CDR2 is SNEGSKA (reference sequence). Trimming took 6 bases from V and 2 from J; bases not matched to a gene: 8. There are 16 residues in the CDR3.

This clonotype was found many times. The chain couples TRBV7-8 to TRBJ1-5; 8 bases are a match to TRBD1. This CDR3 is 15 amino acids long. V shed 6 bases and J 1 base; nucleotides not matched to a gene: 5. CDR1 and CDR2 from the germline V gene are SGHVS and FQNEAQ. The CDR3: CASRKTGDSNQPQHF. CDR3 DNA sequence: TGTGCCAGCAGGAAGACAGGGGACAGCAATCAGCCCCAGCATTTT.

This clonotype was counted many times. One base away lies a much larger clone, so this may be a sequencing read error. The chain employs TRBV11-3 and TRBJ1-1, with 9 bases aligning to TRBD1. Trimming at V came to 5 bases and at J to 3 bases, leaving 1 base not matched to a gene. The length of the CDR3 is 13 residues. The germline CDR1 and CDR2 sequences are SGHNT and YENEEA. The CDR3 DNA is TGTGCCAGCAGCCGGGACAGGGACACTGAAGCTTTCTTT. This translates into CASSRDRDTEAFF.

This clonotype was seen repeatedly, ten times or more. The chain uses TRBV4-3 and TRBJ1-4; perhaps TRBD1 as D (6 bases). V dropped 1 base and J dropped 3 bases, with 12 bases sitting between them. The CDR3 extends over 16 amino acids. Germline V lookup: CDR1 LGHNA, CDR2 YSLEER. The CDR3 nucleotides are TGCGCCAGCAGCCAAGGCACAGGACAGCCTAATGAAAAACTGTTTTTT. Translated, it gives CASSQGTGQPNEKLFF.

This clonotype was counted many times. J is TRBJ2-5 and V is TRBV18, with 12 bases matching TRBD2. Germline loops: CDR1 KGHSH, CDR2 LQKENI. The V gene end was trimmed by 2 bases and the J gene end by 2 bases; junction bases not matched to a gene: 3. The CDR3 covers 16 residues. CDR3 residues: CASSPLTSGGQETQYF. DNA for the CDR3: TGTGCCAGCTCACCATTGACTAGCGGGGGTCAAGAGACCCAGTACTTC.

This clonotype occurred many times. This chain uses TRBV28 with TRBJ2-2; 7 bases are a match to TRBD1. Germline lookup yields CDR1 MDHEN and CDR2 SYDVKM. This CDR3 region has 15 residues. V shed 7 bases, J shed 4 bases, and the junction held 9 bases outside the gene matches. CDR3 in DNA: TGTGCCAGCATAACCCGACAGGGTTTCACCGGGGAGCTGTTTTTT. It is translated as CASITRQGFTGELFF.

V usage is TRBV20-1 and J usage is TRBJ1-1; 7 bases fit TRBD1. The CDR3 runs to 12 residues. The germline CDR1 and CDR2 sequences are DFQATT and SNEGSKA (reference sequence). Losses at the gene ends were 3 bases for V and 7 bases for J; bases not matched to a gene: 5. CDR3 in DNA: TGCAGTGCTAGCCTCAGGGACAGTGAAGCTTTCTTT. Protein: CSASLRDSEAFF.

This clonotype was counted a few times. The rearrangement joins TRBV20-1 to TRBJ2-3; TRBD2 matches 7 bases. With 6 bases clipped from V and 0 bases from J, the junction kept 9 bases outside the gene matches. The CDR3 runs 15 residues. Germline loops: CDR1 DFQATT, CDR2 SNEGSKA (reference sequence). The CDR3: CSAPTPGLSTDTQYF. The CDR3, as DNA: TGCAGTGCACCTACACCGGGACTAAGCACAGATACGCAGTATTTT.

This clonotype was recorded many times. The chain joins TRBV7-6 to TRBJ1-3, with 8 bases that match TRBD1. Germline trimming cut 5 bases from V and 0 bases from J; bases unmatched to any gene: 9. Germline loops: CDR1 SGHVS, CDR2 FNYEAQ. The CDR3 is 17 residues long. CDR3 in DNA: TGTGCCAGCAGCGGAGGGACAGGAGATTACTCTGGAAACACCATATATTTT. This encodes CASSGGTGDYSGNTIYF.